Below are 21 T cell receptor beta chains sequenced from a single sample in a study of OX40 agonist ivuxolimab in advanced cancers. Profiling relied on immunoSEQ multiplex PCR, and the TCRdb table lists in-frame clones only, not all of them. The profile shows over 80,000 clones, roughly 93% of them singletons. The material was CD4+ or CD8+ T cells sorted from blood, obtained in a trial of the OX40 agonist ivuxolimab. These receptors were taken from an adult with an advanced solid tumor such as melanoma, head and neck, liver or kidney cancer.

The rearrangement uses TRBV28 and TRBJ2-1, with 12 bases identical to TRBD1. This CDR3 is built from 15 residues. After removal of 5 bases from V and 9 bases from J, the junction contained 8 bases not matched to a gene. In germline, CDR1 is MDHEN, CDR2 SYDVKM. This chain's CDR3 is CASSGPGQGAIEQFF. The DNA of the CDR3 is TGTGCCAGCAGTGGACCGGGACAGGGGGCGATTGAGCAGTTCTTC.

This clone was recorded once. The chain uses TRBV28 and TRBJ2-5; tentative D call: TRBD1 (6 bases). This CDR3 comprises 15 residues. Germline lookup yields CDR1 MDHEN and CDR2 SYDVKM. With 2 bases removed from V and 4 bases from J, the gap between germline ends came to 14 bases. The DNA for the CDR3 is TGTGCCAGCAGTTTACCATTAGGGGGTAGAGAGACCCAGTACTTC. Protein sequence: CASSLPLGGRETQYF. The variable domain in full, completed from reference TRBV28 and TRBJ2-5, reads DVKVTQSSRYLVKRTGEKVFLECVQDMDHENMFWYRQDPGLGLRLIYFSYDVKMKEKGDIPEGYSVSREKKERFSLILESASTNQTSMYLCASSLPLGGRETQYFGPGTRLLVL.

CDR3 in DNA: TGCGCCAGCAGCTCAGGACAGGGCTCCTACGAGCAGTACTTC. Amino acid sequence: CASSSGQGSYEQYF. The genes are TRBV5-1 and TRBJ2-7; 8 nucleotides align to TRBD1. V dropped 3 bases and J dropped 0; count of bases not matched to a gene: 2. Germline V gives CDR1 SGHRS, CDR2 YFSETQ. CDR3 size: 14 residues.

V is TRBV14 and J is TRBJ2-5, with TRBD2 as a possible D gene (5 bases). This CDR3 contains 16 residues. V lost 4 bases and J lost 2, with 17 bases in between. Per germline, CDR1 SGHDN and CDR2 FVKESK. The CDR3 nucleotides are TGTGCCAGCAGCCTCCTTGCCGGGGTGAGGCAAGAGACCCAGTACTTC. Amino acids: CASSLLAGVRQETQYF.

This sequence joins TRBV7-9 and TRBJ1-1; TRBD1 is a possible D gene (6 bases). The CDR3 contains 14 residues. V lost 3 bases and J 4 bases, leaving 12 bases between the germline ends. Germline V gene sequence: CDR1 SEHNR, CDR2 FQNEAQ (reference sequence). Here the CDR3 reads CASSLQGRFTEAFF. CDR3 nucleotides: TGTGCCAGCAGCTTGCAGGGGCGGTTCACTGAAGCTTTCTTT.

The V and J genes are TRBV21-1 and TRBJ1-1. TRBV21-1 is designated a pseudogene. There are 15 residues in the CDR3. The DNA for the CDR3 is TGTGCCAGCAGCAAAATGAGGGGGACTAACACTGAAGCTTTCTTT. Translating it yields CASSKMRGTNTEAFF.

The CDR3 region has the DNA TGTGCCAGCAGCCAGAGCGGAGTGAACACCGGGGAGCTGTTTTTT. It translates to CASSQSGVNTGELFF. J is TRBJ2-2 and V is TRBV7-9; possibly TRBD2 for D (5 bases). V lost 5 bases to trimming and J lost 1 base, with 11 bases between them. The germline V gene has CDR1 SEHNR and CDR2 FQNEAQ (reference sequence). The CDR3 length is 15 residues.

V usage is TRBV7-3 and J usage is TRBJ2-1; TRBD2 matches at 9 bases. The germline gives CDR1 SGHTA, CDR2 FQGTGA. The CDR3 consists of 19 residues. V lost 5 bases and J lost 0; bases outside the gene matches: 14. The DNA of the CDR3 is TGTGCCAGCAGCCCGGTCGGCCTGACTAGCGGAGCCTCCTACAATGAGCAGTTCTTC. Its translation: CASSPVGLTSGASYNEQFF.

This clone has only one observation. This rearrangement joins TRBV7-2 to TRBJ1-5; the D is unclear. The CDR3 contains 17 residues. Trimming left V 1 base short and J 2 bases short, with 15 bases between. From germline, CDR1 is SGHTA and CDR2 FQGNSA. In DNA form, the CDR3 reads TGTGCCAGCAGCTTAGTTCCCGTGTCCGGGGGCAATCAGCCCCAGCATTTT. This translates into CASSLVPVSGGNQPQHF.

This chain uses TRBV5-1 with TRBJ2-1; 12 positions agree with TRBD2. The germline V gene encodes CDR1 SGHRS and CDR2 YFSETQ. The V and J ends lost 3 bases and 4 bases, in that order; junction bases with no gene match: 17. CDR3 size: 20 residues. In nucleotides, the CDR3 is TGCGCCAGCAGCTCCAGAAACCTAGCGGGAGGGCCAACCGGGTACAATGAGCAGTTCTTC. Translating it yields CASSSRNLAGGPTGYNEQFF.

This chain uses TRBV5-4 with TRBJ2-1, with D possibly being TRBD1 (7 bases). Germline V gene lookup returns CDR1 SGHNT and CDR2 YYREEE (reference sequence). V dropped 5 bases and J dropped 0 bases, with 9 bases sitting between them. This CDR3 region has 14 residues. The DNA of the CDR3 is TGTGCCAGCAGGGAGGGGGCCTCCTACAATGAGCAGTTCTTC. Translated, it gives CASREGASYNEQFF.

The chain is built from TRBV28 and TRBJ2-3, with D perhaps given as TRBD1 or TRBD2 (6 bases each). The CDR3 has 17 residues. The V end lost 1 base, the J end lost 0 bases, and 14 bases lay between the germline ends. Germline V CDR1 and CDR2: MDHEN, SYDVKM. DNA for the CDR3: TGTGCCAGCAGTTTATCCCGGGGGCAGGGGAGCACAGATACGCAGTATTTT. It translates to CASSLSRGQGSTDTQYF.

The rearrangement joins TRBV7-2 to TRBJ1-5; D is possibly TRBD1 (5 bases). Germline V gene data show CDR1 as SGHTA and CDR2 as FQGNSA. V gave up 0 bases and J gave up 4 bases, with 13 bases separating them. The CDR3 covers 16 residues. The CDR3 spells CASSLAGGGVNQPQHF. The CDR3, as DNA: TGTGCCAGCAGCTTAGCGGGGGGAGGGGTTAATCAGCCCCAGCATTTT.

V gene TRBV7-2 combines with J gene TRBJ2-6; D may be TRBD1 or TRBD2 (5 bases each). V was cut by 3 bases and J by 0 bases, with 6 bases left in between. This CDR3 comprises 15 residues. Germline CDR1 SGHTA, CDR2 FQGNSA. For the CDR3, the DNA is TGTGCCAGCAGCTTGGGACCCTCTGGGGCCAACGTCCTGACTTTC. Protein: CASSLGPSGANVLTF.

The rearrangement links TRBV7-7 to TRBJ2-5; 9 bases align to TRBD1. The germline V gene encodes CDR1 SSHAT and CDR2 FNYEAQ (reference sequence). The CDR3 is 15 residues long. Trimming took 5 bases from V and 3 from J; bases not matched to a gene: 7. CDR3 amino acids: CASSISGTGKETQYF. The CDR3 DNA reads TGTGCCAGCAGCATCTCCGGGACAGGGAAAGAGACCCAGTACTTC.

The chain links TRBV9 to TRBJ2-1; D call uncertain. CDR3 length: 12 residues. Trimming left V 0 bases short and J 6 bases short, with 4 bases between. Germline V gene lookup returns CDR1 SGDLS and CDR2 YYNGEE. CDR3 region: CASSVDGNEQFF. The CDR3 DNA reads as TGTGCCAGCAGCGTAGACGGCAATGAGCAGTTCTTC.

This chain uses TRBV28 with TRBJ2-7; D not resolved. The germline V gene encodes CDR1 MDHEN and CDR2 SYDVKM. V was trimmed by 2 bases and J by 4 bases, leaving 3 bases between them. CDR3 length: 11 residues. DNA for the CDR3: TGTGCCAGCAGTTTAATGTACGAGCAGTACTTC. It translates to CASSLMYEQYF.

The CDR3 is CASSGQGDYQPQHF. The CDR3 DNA is TGTGCCAGCAGCGGACAGGGGGATTATCAGCCCCAGCATTTT. The chain recombines TRBV28 with TRBJ1-5, with 10 positions matching TRBD1. The V and J ends lost 6 bases and 5 bases, in that order; junction bases with no gene match: 4. Germline CDR1 reads MDHEN; CDR2 reads SYDVKM. The CDR3 loop spans 14 amino acids.

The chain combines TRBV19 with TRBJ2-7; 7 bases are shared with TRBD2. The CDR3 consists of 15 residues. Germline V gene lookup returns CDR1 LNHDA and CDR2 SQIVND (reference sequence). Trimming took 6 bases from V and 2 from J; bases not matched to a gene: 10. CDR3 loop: CASSSRVAGPYEQYF. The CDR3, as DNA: TGTGCCAGTAGCTCCCGAGTAGCGGGCCCCTACGAGCAGTACTTC.

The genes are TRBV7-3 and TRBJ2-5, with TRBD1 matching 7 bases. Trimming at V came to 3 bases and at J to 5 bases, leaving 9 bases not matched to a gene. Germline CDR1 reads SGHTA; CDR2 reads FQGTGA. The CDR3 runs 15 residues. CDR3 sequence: CASSFQGGGGETQYF. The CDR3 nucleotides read TGTGCCAGCAGCTTTCAAGGGGGCGGCGGGGAGACCCAGTACTTC. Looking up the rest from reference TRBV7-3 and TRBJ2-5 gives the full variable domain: GAGVSQTPSNKVTEKGKYVELRCDPISGHTALYWYRQSLGQGPEFLIYFQGTGAADDSGLPNDRFFAVRPEGSVSTLKIQRTERGDSAVYLCASSFQGGGGETQYFGPGTRLLVL.

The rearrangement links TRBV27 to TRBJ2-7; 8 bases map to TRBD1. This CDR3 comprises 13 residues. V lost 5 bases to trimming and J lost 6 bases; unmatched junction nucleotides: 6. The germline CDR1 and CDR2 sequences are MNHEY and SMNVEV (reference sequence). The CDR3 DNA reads TGTGCCAGCAGTCTAGGACAGGGCGGCGAGCAGTACTTC. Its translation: CASSLGQGGEQYF.